One sample yielded the 32 T cell receptor beta chains listed below, sequenced in a study of early T cells in non-severe SARS-CoV-2 infection. TCRdb itself ran the 5' RACE reads through MiXCR, one entry per CDR3 protein. The sample carries approximately 46,000 distinct CDR3 sequences, 9.3% recorded once. Specimen: whole blood. These receptors originate from an adult who was a healthcare worker with PCR-confirmed SARS-CoV-2 infection or an uninfected control (not recorded which).

This clonotype showed up just a few times. CDR3 region: CASSSGNSPLHF. The CDR3 region has the DNA TGTGCCAGCAGCTCAGGGAATTCACCCCTCCACTTT. The chain recombines TRBV5-5 with TRBJ1-6, with D possibly matching TRBD1 (5 bases). Trimming took off 3 bases at V and 7 bases at J, with 5 bases between the two ends. The germline V gene encodes CDR1 SGHKS and CDR2 YYEKEE (reference sequence). CDR3 length equals 12 residues.

On this clonotype: With a much larger clone just one base away, this may be a read error. The genes are TRBV19 and TRBJ1-2; no clear D. In germline, CDR1 is LNHDA, CDR2 SQIVND (reference sequence). V was pared by 5 bases and J by 4 bases, with 14 bases between. CDR3 length: 14 residues. The CDR3: CASSSSPGGYGYTF. The CDR3, as DNA: TGTGCCAGTAGTTCCTCACCGGGCGGCTATGGCTACACCTTC.

Many counts were recorded for this clonotype. For the CDR3, the DNA is TGTGCCAGCAGTGCTAGGCAGGGTGGAACAGATACGCAGTATTTT. Its translation: CASSARQGGTDTQYF. The V and J genes are TRBV12-3 or TRBV12-4 and TRBJ2-3; TRBD1 might be the D (5 bases). The CDR3 has 15 amino acids. Trimming shortened V by 5 bases and J by 3 bases, and 15 bases separated the two germline ends.

This clonotype was seen repeatedly, ten times or more. The J gene is TRBJ2-1, the V gene TRBV6-2 or TRBV6-3, with 13 bases matching TRBD2. J lost 4 bases, V lost 6 bases, and 3 bases had no gene match. This CDR3 is built from 15 residues. The germline V gene encodes CDR1 MNHEY and CDR2 SVGEGT. CDR3 amino acids: CASRTGLAGYNEQFF. The CDR3 DNA follows: TGTGCCAGCAGAACGGGACTAGCGGGGTACAATGAGCAGTTCTTC.

The chain employs TRBV5-1 and TRBJ2-7; D perhaps matches TRBD1 (5 bases). This CDR3 is built from 13 residues. The V and J ends lost 1 base and 6 bases respectively, with 11 bases between them. CDR1 and CDR2 (germline): SGHRS, YFSETQ. CDR3 loop: CASSLTWGGEQYF. CDR3 nucleotide sequence: TGCGCCAGCAGCTTGACGTGGGGCGGCGAGCAGTACTTC.

There are many counts of this clonotype. The CDR3 DNA reads as TGTGCCAGCAGCCTACATTTCGGACCCGGATCCTCCTACAATGAGCAGTTCTTC. Translation: CASSLHFGPGSSYNEQFF. This rearrangement joins TRBV7-2 to TRBJ2-1; D not certain. Germline V CDR1 and CDR2: SGHTA, FQGNSA. V was shortened by 5 bases and J by 0 bases, with 20 bases between the two germline ends. The length of the CDR3 is 18 residues.

This clonotype was detected only a few times. This chain links TRBV20-1 with TRBJ2-2; 11 bases line up with TRBD1. Trimming cost V 5 bases and J 4 bases; bases outside gene matches: 15. Germline V lookup: CDR1 DFQATT, CDR2 SNEGSKA (reference sequence). This CDR3 has 18 amino acids. In nucleotides, the CDR3 is TGCAGTGCTGCTGAGGGACAGGGGGTCCAATGGGCCACCGGGGAGCTGTTTTTT. This gives the protein CSAAEGQGVQWATGELFF.

The chain has TRBV7-9 and TRBJ2-7; no firm D call. Trimming shortened V by 5 bases and J by 3 bases, and 11 bases separated the two germline ends. Germline V gives CDR1 SEHNR, CDR2 FQNEAQ (reference sequence). The CDR3 extends over 13 amino acids. CDR3 sequence (DNA): TGTGCCAGCAGCCCCCCCAGACGCTACGAGCAGTACTTC. Its translation: CASSPPRRYEQYF.

The chain has TRBV12-3 or TRBV12-4 and TRBJ2-5; D remains ambiguous. The CDR3 length is 14 residues. The ends were cut back, 3 bases at V and 5 bases at J, with 13 bases in the middle. The CDR3 loop reads CASSLASPTETQYF. CDR3 in DNA: TGTGCCAGCAGTTTGGCCAGCCCAACTGAGACCCAGTACTTC.

The V and J genes are TRBV5-1 and TRBJ2-3, with D perhaps assigned TRBD1 or TRBD2 (5 bases each). V was clipped by 9 bases and J by 0 bases, with 8 bases between them. Germline assignment: CDR1 SGHRS and CDR2 YFSETQ. The CDR3 sequence is 12 residues long. DNA for the CDR3: TGCGCCACGGGACCGAGCACAGATACGCAGTATTTT. Its translation is CATGPSTDTQYF.

This clonotype was observed at least ten times. This sequence joins TRBV6-2 or TRBV6-3 and TRBJ2-3; 14 bases are a match to TRBD2. This CDR3 is built from 20 residues. J lost 4 bases, V lost 6 bases, and 18 bases had no gene match. Germline V gene data show CDR1 as MNHEY and CDR2 as SVGEGT. The CDR3 DNA sequence: TGTGCCAGCAGCTCGAACCCTTGGACTAGCGGGAGGTGGGCGCCAGATACGCAGTATTTT. Its protein product is CASSSNPWTSGRWAPDTQYF.

V is TRBV7-8 and J is TRBJ2-7, with 11 bases aligning to TRBD2. The CDR3 contains 14 residues. The germline gives CDR1 SGHVS, CDR2 FQNEAQ. The V and J ends lost 2 bases and 13 bases, in that order; junction bases with no gene match: 10. Here the CDR3 DNA reads TGTGCCAGCAGCTTAAGCTCAGGGACTAGCGGATTATACTTC. Its translation: CASSLSSGTSGLYF.

The V and J genes are TRBV4-3 and TRBJ2-2, with 7 bases matching TRBD2. Germline loops: CDR1 LGHNA, CDR2 YSLEER. V was pared by 0 bases and J by 5 bases, with 9 bases of the junction left unmatched. The CDR3 extends over 17 amino acids. CDR3 residues: CASSQESAGVGTGELFF. DNA of the CDR3: TGCGCCAGCAGCCAAGAATCCGCGGGAGTAGGAACCGGGGAGCTGTTTTTT.

The chain recombines TRBV7-9 with TRBJ1-4; a possible D gene is TRBD1 (5 bases). CDR1 is SEHNR and CDR2 is FQNEAQ in the germline V gene (reference sequence). V was trimmed by 8 bases and J by 12 bases, leaving 13 bases between them. CDR3 length equals 11 residues. CDR3 sequence reads: CASPDGGELFF. CDR3 nucleotide sequence: TGTGCCAGCCCTGACGGGGGTGAACTGTTTTTT.

This clonotype was recorded many times. The chain couples TRBV7-9 to TRBJ2-7; D not certain. V was trimmed by 5 bases and J by 1 base, leaving 9 bases between them. Germline CDR1 SEHNR, CDR2 FQNEAQ (reference sequence). This CDR3 is built from 13 residues. CDR3: CASSTSTSYEQYF. For the CDR3, the DNA is TGTGCCAGCAGCACCTCAACTTCCTACGAGCAGTACTTC. Full variable domain (rest looked up from reference TRBV7-9 and TRBJ2-7): DTGVSQNPRHKITKRGQNVTFRCDPISEHNRLYWYRQTLGQGPEFLTYFQNEAQLEKSRLLSDRFSAERPKGSFSTLEIQRTEQGDSAMYLCASSTSTSYEQYFGPGTRLTVT.

The chain couples TRBV6-1 to TRBJ2-7; D is unresolved. Trimming pared 4 bases from V and 3 bases from J, leaving 7 bases between. The CDR3 spans 12 residues. The germline V gene encodes CDR1 MNHNS and CDR2 SASEGT. The CDR3 DNA sequence: TGTGCCAGCAGTGCCTTGGGCTACGAGCAGTACTTC. It is translated as CASSALGYEQYF.

On this clonotype: This may be a read error: a much more frequent sequence differs by one nucleotide. The chain carries TRBV2 and TRBJ1-5; 7 positions match TRBD1. V was clipped by 6 bases and J by 4 bases; unmatched bases: 6. The CDR3 is made up of 14 amino acids. The V gene's germline CDR1 is SNHLY and CDR2 FYNNEI. CDR3 nucleotides: TGTGCCAGCAGCGTACAGGGGATGAATCAGCCCCAGCATTTT. It codes for CASSVQGMNQPQHF.

V usage is TRBV7-9 and J usage is TRBJ2-7; the D gene is possibly TRBD1 (5 bases). V lost 6 bases and J lost 1, with 13 bases in between. This CDR3 is built from 14 residues. Germline values: CDR1 SEHNR, CDR2 FQNEAQ (reference sequence). DNA for the CDR3: TGTGCCAGCAGGCCTGACAGAGTTTCCTACGAGCAGTACTTC. It yields the protein CASRPDRVSYEQYF.

This clonotype was counted a few times. This chain joins TRBV5-5 and TRBJ2-5; TRBD1 agrees at 12 bases. Germline loops: CDR1 SGHKS, CDR2 YYEKEE (reference sequence). This CDR3 contains 15 residues. The junction had 6 bases not matched to a gene; V was cut back by 4 bases and J by 5 bases. The CDR3 is CASSGRDRGRETQYF. For the CDR3, the DNA is TGTGCCAGCAGCGGACGGGACAGGGGGCGCGAGACCCAGTACTTC.

This chain uses TRBV20-1 with TRBJ2-7, with 8 bases fitting TRBD2. The CDR3 is 14 amino acids. V dropped 2 bases and J dropped 1; count of bases not matched to a gene: 4. Germline V gives CDR1 DFQATT, CDR2 SNEGSKA (reference sequence). The CDR3 sequence is CSARPSSGSYEQYF. In DNA, the CDR3 is TGCAGTGCTAGACCATCTAGCGGGTCCTACGAGCAGTACTTC.

In its sample, this clonotype was seen many times. The rearrangement joins TRBV5-1 to TRBJ1-1; the D is unclear. The CDR3 length is 14 residues. Trimming left V 0 bases short and J 1 base short, with 7 bases between. Germline CDR1 SGHRS, CDR2 YFSETQ. CDR3 nucleotide sequence: TGCGCCAGCAGCTTGGCGACCCAGAACACTGAAGCTTTCTTT. Translation: CASSLATQNTEAFF. Complete variable domain (other parts from reference TRBV5-1 and TRBJ1-1): KAGVTQTPRYLIKTRGQQVTLSCSPISGHRSVSWYQQTPGQGLQFLFEYFSETQRNKGNFPGRFSGRQFSNSRSEMNVSTLELGDSALYLCASSLATQNTEAFFGQGTRLTVV.

This clonotype was seen many times. The rearrangement links TRBV6-5 to TRBJ1-5; 10 bases match TRBD1. The trim removed 5 bases at V and 7 bases at J, leaving 14 bases unmatched. The CDR3 runs to 17 residues. CDR1 MNHEY and CDR2 SVGAGI come from the germline V gene. The CDR3 loop reads CASSAKRPGQGQQPQHF. For the CDR3, the DNA is TGTGCCAGCAGTGCAAAACGACCGGGACAGGGGCAACAGCCCCAGCATTTT.

The table lists this clonotype with a few counts. This chain joins TRBV7-2 and TRBJ1-2; 9 bases fit TRBD1. J gave up 7 bases and V 6 bases, and 6 bases lay outside the gene matches. This CDR3 has 13 amino acids. Germline-derived CDR1 and CDR2 are SGHTA and FQGNSA. For the CDR3, the DNA is TGTGCCAGCAGTCCTACAGGGGGCGTTGGCTACACCTTC. This translates into CASSPTGGVGYTF.

This clonotype was seen at least ten times. V usage is TRBV29-1 and J usage is TRBJ1-1, with 7 bases that match TRBD1. This CDR3 comprises 13 residues. V was pared by 5 bases and J by 1 base, with 4 bases of the junction left unmatched. Germline CDR1 and CDR2: SQVTM and ANQGSEA. CDR3 coding DNA: TGCAGCGTTCTGGGACAGTGGAACACTGAAGCTTTCTTT. Its translation: CSVLGQWNTEAFF.

This clonotype has a count of ten or more. The chain employs TRBV15 and TRBJ2-3; no clear D gene. The CDR3 has 15 residues. V lost 0 bases and J lost 4, with 11 bases in between. CDR1 and CDR2 (germline): LNHNV, YYDKDF (reference sequence). The CDR3 region is CATSRDGGSADTQYF. The CDR3 DNA is TGTGCCACCAGCAGAGATGGTGGAAGTGCAGATACGCAGTATTTT.

At least ten counts were recorded for this clonotype. The rearrangement uses TRBV20-1 and TRBJ2-6, with TRBD2 as a possible D gene (8 bases). Trimming pared 7 bases from V and 0 bases from J, leaving 22 bases between. The CDR3 has 18 amino acids. The germline V gene has CDR1 DFQATT and CDR2 SNEGSKA (reference sequence). As DNA, the CDR3 is TGCAGTGATCCTAGGACGACAGGGACTAGCTCTGGGGCCAACGTCCTGACTTTC. Residues: CSDPRTTGTSSGANVLTF.

Many counts were recorded for this clonotype. The rearrangement links TRBV7-2 to TRBJ2-4, with unresolved D. This CDR3 is 15 amino acids long. Germline values: CDR1 SGHTA, CDR2 FQGNSA. With 5 bases removed from V and 6 bases from J, the gap between germline ends came to 17 bases. CDR3 nucleotide sequence: TGTGCCAGCAGCCGAGACGCCGACCTGGCAAACATTCAGTACTTC. The encoded protein is CASSRDADLANIQYF. Filled out from reference TRBV7-2 and TRBJ2-4, the complete variable domain reads GAGVSQSPSNKVTEKGKDVELRCDPISGHTALYWYRQSLGQGLEFLIYFQGNSAPDKSGLPSDRFSAERTGGSVSTLTIQRTQQEDSAVYLCASSRDADLANIQYFGAGTRLSVL.

The table lists this clonotype with many counts. The junction differs from germline at one of its ends, possibly a read error. The chain employs TRBV5-4 and TRBJ1-1; a weak D match, TRBD1 (6 bases). Germline V lookup: CDR1 SGHNT, CDR2 YYREEE (reference sequence). CDR3 length: 13 amino acids. In DNA, the CDR3 is TGTGCCAGCAGATTGGACAGTATGGGTGAAGCTTTCTTT. It encodes CASRLDSMGEAFF.

The chain employs TRBV7-2 and TRBJ1-2, with D possibly matching TRBD1 (6 bases). The CDR3 length is 15 residues. CDR1 is SGHTA and CDR2 is FQGNSA in the germline V gene. The V gene lost 0 bases and the J gene lost 4 bases, with 12 bases spanning the gap. The CDR3 reads CASSLAGTSLYGYTF. The CDR3 DNA sequence: TGTGCCAGCAGCTTAGCAGGGACAAGTCTCTATGGCTACACCTTC.

In this sample, this clonotype turned up many times. The J gene is TRBJ2-4, the V gene TRBV12-3 or TRBV12-4; 9 bases line up with TRBD1. The CDR3 sequence is 14 residues long. V trimming: 3 bases; J trimming: 8 bases; junction bases outside the gene matches: 5. This CDR3 is CASSFNRGHDIQYF. CDR3 in DNA: TGTGCCAGCAGTTTTAACAGGGGGCATGACATTCAGTACTTC.

This clonotype has at least ten counts. This chain uses TRBV4-3 with TRBJ2-3; 9 bases are a match to TRBD1. V shed 4 bases and J 3 bases; nucleotides not matched to a gene: 8. The germline V gene encodes CDR1 LGHNA and CDR2 YSLEER. This CDR3 has 16 amino acids. CDR3 sequence (DNA): TGCGCCAGCAGCCGGACCCGACAGGGGGGTACAGATACGCAGTATTTT. Encoded protein: CASSRTRQGGTDTQYF.

This clonotype came up a few times. The chain uses TRBV6-2 or TRBV6-3 and TRBJ2-7; 8 bases are shared with TRBD2. Per the germline V gene, CDR1 is MNHEY and CDR2 is SVGEGT. The CDR3 length is 15 residues. The V segment lost 6 bases and the J segment 7 bases; nucleotides outside the gene matches: 14. In DNA form, the CDR3 reads TGTGCCAGCAGCCCCCCGGCGGCGGGAGGTTGGGAGCAGTACTTC. This encodes CASSPPAAGGWEQYF.